This T cell receptor (beta chain) was captured in a study of OX40 agonist ivuxolimab in advanced cancers. General observations from the study: Clonal expansion from baseline to week 6 occurred in both CD4+ and CD8+ T cells. Determination of antigen specificity was not performed for the expanded peripheral T cells.

In germline, CDR1 is MDHEN, CDR2 SYDVKM. The CDR3 runs to 14 residues. The trim removed 6 bases at V and 6 bases at J, leaving 5 bases unmatched. Sequencing used immunoSEQ multiplex PCR; TCRdb keeps in-frame clones, though not all of them. Of about 88,000 clones listed, about 85% were seen once; the top ten hold 3% to 4.5%. Turning to this clone: Its cognate antigen is unknown.

The specimen was CD4+ or CD8+ T cells sorted from blood, collected in a trial of the OX40 agonist ivuxolimab. V gene TRBV28 combines with J gene TRBJ2-7, with 13 bases fitting TRBD2. The clonotype comes from an adult with an advanced solid tumor such as melanoma, head and neck, liver or kidney cancer. CDR3 DNA sequence: TGTGCCAGCAGCCCGGGACTAGCGGGACTCGAGCAGTACTTC. Protein: CASSPGLAGLEQYF. The whole variable domain, remainder taken from reference TRBV28 and TRBJ2-7, is DVKVTQSSRYLVKRTGEKVFLECVQDMDHENMFWYRQDPGLGLRLIYFSYDVKMKEKGDIPEGYSVSREKKERFSLILESASTNQTSMYLCASSPGLAGLEQYFGPGTRLTVT.